This TCR beta chain was recovered during a study of blood T cell repertoires in COVID-19. Assay: immunoSEQ multiplex PCR; the TCRdb copy retains only in-frame clones and omits some. The data show roughly 250,000 clones, with about 87% seen just once and around 1.6% held by the top ten. CDR1 is SEHNR, CDR2 FQNEAQ, per germline (reference sequence). CDR3 length equals 17 residues. Trimming removed 4 bases from V and 1 base from J; junction bases left unmatched: 6. Material: PBMCs or T cells enriched from blood (not recorded which). The chain joins TRBV7-9 to TRBJ1-4, with 10 nucleotides matching TRBD1. The TCR comes from a woman in her forties or fifties who had recovered from COVID-19. CDR3 in amino acids: CASSYLTGGRTNEKLFF. The CDR3 region has the DNA TGTGCCAGCAGCTACTTGACAGGGGGCAGAACTAATGAAAAACTGTTTTTT.